The clone carrying this TCR beta chain was found once. Its target is not known. This specimen comes from a study of T cell repertoires in cytomegalovirus infection. General observations from the study: The study found HLA-C-restricted CMV-specific TCR beta clonotypes dominating the ex vivo response.

The CDR3 covers 16 residues. Germline CDR1 SGHDT, CDR2 YYEEEE. Trimming stripped 5 bases from V and 0 bases from J, with 15 bases between. TCRdb processed the reads anew with MiXCR; each CDR3 protein has one entry. The table includes 350,000 to 500,000 distinct CDR3 sequences, roughly a third detected once. This clonotype originated in a human donor in good health (CMV status not recorded). Some clones in this sample may be carry-over from other donors' samples. The genes are TRBV5-6 and TRBJ1-3, with D possibly TRBD1 on 5 matching bases. The sequenced material came from PBMCs. Here the CDR3 reads CASRRSGDYSGNTIYF. CDR3 bases: TGTGCCAGCAGACGATCGGGGGACTACTCTGGAAACACCATATATTTT.